Listed below are T cell receptor beta chains from one sample, sequenced in a study of molecular identifiers for immune sequencing clone quantification. TCRdb re-derived calls from the PCR reads in MiXCR, one entry per CDR3 protein. The table lists a few hundred thousand distinct CDR3 sequences, 20% to 25% of them singletons, with around 0.84% in the top ten. Sequenced: naive CD8+ T cells from blood, with Jurkat cell RNA spiked in. All receptors derive from a human donor in good health. Some libraries in this study had Jurkat cell RNA spiked in. The CDR3 runs from the conserved cysteine through the conserved F or W. D genes are given only for firm matches. Some rows have no size entry. The others give once, few or many, or a class for an expanded clone.

clone_size j_call d_call cdr3_length v_call cdr3_aa cdr3_nt
few TRBJ2-3 NA 18 TRBV20-1 CSARPKNPDRRLTDTQYF TGCAGTGCTAGACCTAAGAACCCAGACAGGCGCCTCACAGATACGCAGTATTTT
few TRBJ2-1 TRBD2 16 TRBV2 CASSSSGDPSYNEQFF TGTGCCAGCAGTAGTAGCGGGGACCCCTCCTACAATGAGCAGTTCTTC
NA TRBJ2-7 NA 14 TRBV9 CASSVGSLGYEQYF TGTGCCAGCAGCGTAGGGTCCCTGGGTTACGAGCAGTACTTC
NA TRBJ1-2 NA 11 TRBV29-1 CSVAQNYGYTF TGCAGCGTTGCACAGAACTATGGCTACACCTTC
NA TRBJ2-3 TRBD2 21 TRBV5-1 CASSLGGTPWTSGGAADTQYF TGCGCCAGCAGCTTGGGGGGGACTCCATGGACTAGCGGGGGGGCCGCAGATACGCAGTATTTT
many TRBJ2-2 TRBD1 15 TRBV5-6 CASSLGDRYTGELFF TGTGCCAGCAGCTTGGGGGACAGGTACACCGGGGAGCTGTTTTTT
many TRBJ1-6 NA 15 TRBV20-1 CSARDAGSYNSPLHF TGCAGTGCTAGAGATGCTGGCTCCTATAATTCACCCCTCCACTTT
many TRBJ2-7 NA 14 TRBV20-1 CSARDLNRGGEQYF TGCAGTGCTAGAGATCTGAACCGAGGAGGCGAGCAGTACTTC
few TRBJ1-2 NA 16 TRBV3-1 CASSQVVTESNYGYTF TGTGCCAGCAGCCAAGTGGTGACAGAATCTAACTATGGCTACACCTTC
many TRBJ1-1 TRBD1 14 TRBV5-1 CASSQGAWDTEAFF TGCGCCAGCAGCCAGGGGGCGTGGGACACTGAAGCTTTCTTT
few TRBJ2-7 NA 15 TRBV16 CASSRITLDSYEQYF TGTGCCAGCAGCCGTATAACACTAGATTCCTACGAGCAGTACTTC
NA TRBJ1-1 TRBD1 17 TRBV4-3 CASSQDRGTGANTEAFF TGCGCCAGCAGCCAAGATCGGGGGACAGGGGCGAACACTGAAGCTTTCTTT
few TRBJ2-4 NA 16 TRBV24-1 CATSDPASASKNIQYF TGTGCCACCAGTGACCCAGCGTCTGCCAGTAAAAACATTCAGTACTTC
few TRBJ1-2 NA 17 TRBV15 CATSNSAKGGGAYGYTF TGTGCCACCAGCAACAGCGCAAAAGGGGGGGGCGCATATGGCTACACCTTC
few TRBJ2-7 NA 14 TRBV20-1 CSAQYRELSYEQYF TGCAGTGCACAATACAGGGAGTTGTCCTACGAGCAGTACTTC
NA TRBJ1-1 NA 15 TRBV20-1 CSARDRGFLSTEAFF TGCAGTGCTAGAGATCGAGGGTTCTTGAGCACTGAAGCTTTCTTT
NA TRBJ1-5 NA 14 TRBV2 CASSLGIYNQPQHF TGTGCCAGCAGTCTCGGGATCTACAATCAGCCCCAGCATTTT
many TRBJ2-3 NA 14 TRBV28 CASSDRTEPDTQYF TGTGCCAGCAGTGATAGGACAGAGCCAGATACGCAGTATTTT
NA TRBJ1-2 TRBD1 13 TRBV6-5 CASTPWTGEGYTF TGTGCCAGCACTCCTTGGACAGGGGAAGGCTACACCTTC
few TRBJ2-3 NA 14 TRBV5-5 CASSSYLNTDTQYF TGTGCCAGCAGCTCTTACCTAAACACAGATACGCAGTATTTT
many TRBJ2-2 TRBD2 14 TRBV7-9 CASSFLADTGELFF TGTGCCAGCAGCTTTCTAGCGGACACCGGGGAGCTGTTTTTT
many TRBJ1-1 TRBD1 15 TRBV5-4 CASSIGQEIGTEAFF TGTGCCAGCAGCATCGGACAGGAGATCGGGACTGAAGCTTTCTTT